A selection of T cell receptor beta chains follows, all from one sample in a study of T cell repertoires in cytomegalovirus infection. TCRdb ran MiXCR on the reads and lists one entry per CDR3 protein. Among about 400,000 distinct CDR3 sequences listed, about a sixth were seen once. Sequenced: PBMCs. All receptors derive from a human donor in good health (CMV status not recorded). Some clones in this sample may be carry-over from other donors' samples. CDR3s include the opening cysteine and the closing phenylalanine or tryptophan. Each record gives: clone size, J gene, V gene, D gene, CDR3 protein, CDR3 DNA. D genes are given only for firm matches. A clone size is listed for some rows: how often the clone was seen (once, few, many), or a class if it is expanded.

many | TRBJ2-3 | TRBV7-2 | TRBD1 | CASSSLTGGWVTDTQYF | TGTGCCAGCAGCTCCCTGACAGGGGGCTGGGTCACAGATACGCAGTATTTT
few | TRBJ2-7 | TRBV2 | . | CASSEALADYSYEQYF | TGTGCCAGCAGTGAAGCGCTGGCTGATTACTCCTACGAGCAGTACTTC
many | TRBJ2-4 | TRBV7-9 | . | CASTPSDIQYF | TGTGCCAGCACACCCTCAGACATTCAGTACTTC
many | TRBJ2-1 | TRBV28 | . | CASSLRGLHEQFF | TGTGCCAGCAGTTTAAGGGGTCTCCATGAGCAGTTCTTC
. | TRBJ1-6 | TRBV25-1 | TRBD1 | CASGQGRDSPLHF | TGTGCCAGCGGACAGGGGCGGGATTCACCCCTCCACTTT
many | TRBJ2-1 | TRBV6-2/TRBV6-3 | TRBD2 | CASSYPTSGLTYNEQFF | TGTGCCAGCAGTTACCCTACTAGCGGCCTAACCTACAATGAGCAGTTCTTC
few | TRBJ2-7 | TRBV27 | . | CASTKRSLAGNTYEQYF | TGTGCCAGCACCAAAAGGAGCCTGGCGGGCAACACCTACGAGCAGTACTTC
many | TRBJ2-5 | TRBV6-1 | . | CASIARTWGPGETQYF | TGTGCCAGCATTGCGCGGACTTGGGGGCCGGGGGAGACCCAGTACTTC
. | TRBJ2-1 | TRBV7-9 | TRBD2 | CASSSRTSSQFF | TGTGCCAGCAGCTCCCGGACTAGTTCGCAGTTCTTC
few | TRBJ2-2 | TRBV12-3/TRBV12-4 | . | CASSPGVRENTGELFF | TGTGCCAGCAGCCCCGGCGTGCGGGAGAACACCGGGGAGCTGTTTTTT
few | TRBJ2-1 | TRBV4-1 | . | CASSQGTIAYNEQFF | TGCGCCAGCAGCCAGGGCACTATTGCCTACAATGAGCAGTTCTTC
. | TRBJ1-1 | TRBV2 | . | CASSEAGPPNTEAFF | TGTGCCAGCAGTGAAGCCGGACCTCCGAACACTGAAGCTTTCTTT
many | TRBJ2-7 | TRBV6-1 | . | CASSGGPSYEQYF | TGTGCCAGCAGTGGGGGGCCATCCTACGAGCAGTACTTC
many | TRBJ2-2 | TRBV7-6 | . | CASSLGAGVNTGELFF | TGTGCCAGCAGCTTAGGAGCGGGTGTGAACACCGGGGAGCTGTTTTTT
few | TRBJ2-1 | TRBV29-1 | . | CSVEETLNEQFF | TGCAGCGTTGAAGAGACTCTCAATGAGCAGTTCTTC
once | TRBJ2-1 | TRBV20-1 | . | CSARTSSSYNEQFF | TGCAGTGCTCGGACAAGCAGCTCCTACAATGAGCAGTTCTTC
. | TRBJ1-2 | TRBV24-1 | TRBD1 | CATSAGGGGYTF | TGTGCCACCAGCGCAGGGGGAGGAGGCTACACCTTC
few | TRBJ1-3 | TRBV2 | . | CASSEDPITENTIYF | TGTGCCAGCAGTGAAGATCCGATAACCGAGAACACCATATATTTT
few | TRBJ1-1 | TRBV30 | . | CAWMRTGEAFF | TGTGCCTGGATGAGGACGGGCGAAGCTTTCTTT
few | TRBJ2-5 | TRBV7-7 | TRBD2 | CASSHTLAGVYQETQYF | TGTGCCAGCAGCCATACACTAGCGGGAGTATACCAAGAGACCCAGTACTTC
many | TRBJ2-5 | TRBV7-2 | TRBD2 | CASSLSGGLETQYF | TGTGCCAGCAGCTTAAGCGGGGGGTTAGAGACCCAGTACTTC
. | TRBJ1-5 | TRBV7-9 | . | CASTPSGYQPQHF | TGTGCCAGCACTCCCTCAGGGTATCAGCCCCAGCATTTT
few | TRBJ2-3 | TRBV19 | TRBD1 | CASSPTGIHTDTQYF | TGTGCCAGTAGTCCGACAGGGATTCATACAGATACGCAGTATTTT
few | TRBJ1-3 | TRBV20-1 | . | CSAREGDTIYF | TGCAGTGCTAGGGAAGGAGACACCATATATTTT
few | TRBJ2-7 | TRBV20-1 | TRBD2 | CSARDPRGGDDEQYF | TGCAGTGCTAGAGATCCCCGGGGGGGGGACGACGAGCAGTACTTC
many | TRBJ2-1 | TRBV19 | TRBD2 | CASSSFTSGRSYEQFF | TGTGCCAGTAGTAGCTTCACTAGCGGGAGGTCATATGAGCAGTTCTTC
. | TRBJ2-1 | TRBV5-4 | . | CASSFSLLGTPSSYNEQFF | TGTGCCAGCAGCTTTAGTCTACTAGGGACCCCATCCTCCTACAATGAGCAGTTCTTC
. | TRBJ1-5 | TRBV19 | TRBD1 | CAREGQETPQHF | TGTGCACGTGAAGGACAGGAGACGCCCCAGCATTTT
many | TRBJ2-7 | TRBV7-2 | TRBD2 | CASSLTAGDYEQYF | TGTGCCAGCAGCTTAACAGCGGGAGACTACGAGCAGTACTTC
many | TRBJ2-1 | TRBV12-3/TRBV12-4 | TRBD1 | CASSQLTGANEQFF | TGTGCCAGCAGTCAATTAACAGGGGCCAATGAGCAGTTCTTC
. | TRBJ2-1 | TRBV28 | TRBD2 | CASSFQRGDYNEQFF | TGTGCCAGCAGTTTTCAGCGGGGGGATTACAATGAGCAGTTCTTC
many | TRBJ2-7 | TRBV6-2/TRBV6-3 | . | CASSSPRTSDGAYEQYF | TGTGCCAGCAGCTCCCCACGCACCAGCGACGGCGCCTACGAGCAGTACTTC
few | TRBJ1-2 | TRBV10-3 | TRBD1 | CAISGGGGYTF | TGTGCCATCAGTGGAGGGGGCGGCTACACCTTC
many | TRBJ2-1 | TRBV19 | TRBD2 | CASSILAGDYEQFF | TGTGCCAGTAGTATCCTAGCGGGAGACTATGAGCAGTTCTTC
few | TRBJ2-3 | TRBV20-1 | TRBD2 | CSARDPLSGGQRDTQYF | TGCAGTGCTAGAGATCCCCTCAGCGGGGGCCAAAGAGATACGCAGTATTTT
many | TRBJ1-1 | TRBV6-2/TRBV6-3 | . | CASEKIPTGTIDTEAFF | TGTGCCAGCGAAAAAATCCCCACCGGGACGATTGACACTGAAGCTTTCTTT
few | TRBJ2-2 | TRBV7-9 | . | CASSFDSFGELFF | TGTGCCAGCAGCTTCGACAGCTTCGGGGAGCTGTTTTTT
few | TRBJ1-1 | TRBV6-2/TRBV6-3 | TRBD1 | CASSPTGHEAFF | TGTGCCAGCAGTCCGACAGGGCATGAAGCTTTCTTT
many | TRBJ1-1 | TRBV12-3/TRBV12-4 | TRBD1 | CASSSTGRGVAFF | TGTGCCAGCAGTTCGACAGGGCGAGGTGTAGCTTTCTTT
. | TRBJ2-1 | TRBV9 | TRBD2 | CASSVAGTSGTDDEQFF | TGTGCCAGCAGCGTAGCAGGGACTAGCGGGACGGACGATGAGCAGTTCTTC
. | TRBJ2-1 | TRBV5-6 | . | CASSLAPGLSYNEQFF | TGTGCCAGCAGCTTGGCGCCTGGCCTCTCCTACAATGAGCAGTTCTTC
. | TRBJ2-7 | TRBV28 | TRBD2 | CASCASGGPYEQYF | TGTGCCAGTTGTGCTAGCGGGGGCCCCTACGAGCAGTACTTC
. | TRBJ2-7 | TRBV10-3 | . | CAISEKGGNHYEQYF | TGTGCCATCAGTGAGAAGGGCGGGAACCACTACGAGCAGTACTTC
many | TRBJ2-5 | TRBV7-2 | . | CASSLAYGGHAQETQYF | TGTGCCAGCAGCTTAGCGTATGGGGGGCATGCCCAAGAGACCCAGTACTTC
. | TRBJ2-3 | TRBV29-1 | TRBD2 | CSVGRGGGTDTQYF | TGCAGCGTGGGGCGTGGGGGGGGGACAGATACGCAGTATTTT
many | TRBJ2-7 | TRBV7-9 | . | CASSPRWEEQYF | TGTGCCAGCAGCCCCAGGTGGGAGGAGCAGTACTTC
. | TRBJ1-3 | TRBV10-3 | . | CAIRDTSSGNTIYF | TGTGCCATCAGGGACACCTCCTCTGGAAACACCATATATTTT
many | TRBJ2-5 | TRBV12-5 | . | CASVGSGETQYF | TGTGCTAGTGTTGGCTCAGGAGAGACCCAGTACTTC
. | TRBJ2-1 | TRBV19 | TRBD2 | CASRLTREGLNEQFF | TGTGCCAGTAGACTCACGCGGGAGGGCCTTAATGAGCAGTTCTTC
. | TRBJ1-5 | TRBV20-1 | . | CSARRGFQPQHF | TGCAGTGCTAGAAGAGGGTTTCAGCCCCAGCATTTT
. | TRBJ1-2 | TRBV6-1 | TRBD1 | CASSEGWPGQGYGYTF | TGTGCCAGCAGTGAAGGATGGCCGGGACAGGGATATGGCTACACCTTC
few | TRBJ2-5 | TRBV7-3 | . | CASSPEGGGETQYF | TGTGCCAGCAGCCCAGAAGGGGGAGGGGAGACCCAGTACTTC
. | TRBJ2-1 | TRBV19 | TRBD2 | CASSIASSGGAPYNEQFF | TGTGCCAGTAGTATAGCCAGTAGCGGGGGGGCCCCCTACAATGAGCAGTTCTTC
. | TRBJ1-6 | TRBV30 | TRBD1 | CAWSRTGMSSPLHF | TGTGCCTGGAGTCGGACAGGGATGAGCTCACCCCTCCACTTT
many | TRBJ2-1 | TRBV7-2 | . | CASSLVGLAADNEQFF | TGTGCCAGCAGCTTAGTCGGATTGGCCGCTGATAATGAGCAGTTCTTC